The clone carrying this T cell receptor (beta chain) was detected once. Its antigen is still unknown. Trimming took 4 bases from V and 4 from J, leaving 10 bases between them. Germline values: CDR1 MDHEN, CDR2 SYDVKM. The length of the CDR3 is 14 residues. Sequencing used immunoSEQ multiplex PCR; TCRdb keeps in-frame clones, though not all of them. Of roughly 45,000 clones listed, around 85% are singletons. This sample is part of a study of OX40 agonist ivuxolimab in advanced cancers. On the study more broadly: Patients were treated with intravenous ivuxolimab, dosed at 0.01 to 10 mg/kg and infused every 2 weeks.

Study-level points and caveats: Those patients achieving a partial response at 0.1-3.0 mg/kg showed among the lowest clonal expansion.

This TCR derives from an adult with an advanced solid tumor such as melanoma, head and neck, liver or kidney cancer. The chain joins TRBV28 to TRBJ2-2; D uncertain. The material sequenced was CD4+ or CD8+ T cells sorted from blood, taken in a trial of the OX40 agonist ivuxolimab. In nucleotides, the CDR3 is TGTGCCAGCAGTTCGCTTAGGGTCACCGGGGAGCTGTTTTTT. This sequence encodes CASSSLRVTGELFF.